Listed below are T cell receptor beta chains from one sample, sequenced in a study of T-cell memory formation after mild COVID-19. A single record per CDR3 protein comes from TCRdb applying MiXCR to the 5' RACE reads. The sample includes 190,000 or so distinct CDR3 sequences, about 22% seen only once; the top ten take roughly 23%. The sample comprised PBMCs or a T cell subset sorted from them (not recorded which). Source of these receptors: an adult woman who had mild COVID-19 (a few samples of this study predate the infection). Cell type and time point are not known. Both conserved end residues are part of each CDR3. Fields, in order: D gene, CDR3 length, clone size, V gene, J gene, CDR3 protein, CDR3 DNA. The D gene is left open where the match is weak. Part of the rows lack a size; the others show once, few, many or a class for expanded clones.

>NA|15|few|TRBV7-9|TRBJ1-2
CASSRAGDWNYGYTF
TGTGCCAGCAGCCGTGCTGGGGACTGGAACTATGGCTACACCTTC
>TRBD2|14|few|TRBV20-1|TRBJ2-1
CSASAGGAFNEQFF
TGCAGTGCTAGTGCCGGGGGGGCGTTCAATGAGCAGTTCTTC
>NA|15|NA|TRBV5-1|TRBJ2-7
CASSLMVGAPYEQYF
TGCGCCAGCAGCTTGATGGTAGGGGCACCCTACGAGCAGTACTTC
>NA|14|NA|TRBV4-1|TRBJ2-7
CASSQDSGVDEQYF
TGCGCCAGCAGCCAAGATTCAGGTGTCGACGAGCAGTACTTC
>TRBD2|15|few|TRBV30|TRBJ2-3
CAWSGSGRPTDTQYF
TGTGCCTGGAGTGGAAGCGGGAGGCCCACAGATACGCAGTATTTT
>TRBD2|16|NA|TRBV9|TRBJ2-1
CASSVTGVAGAYEQFF
TGTGCCAGCAGCGTAACCGGGGTAGCGGGGGCGTATGAGCAGTTCTTC
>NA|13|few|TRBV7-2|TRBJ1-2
CASSLVSQYGYTF
TGTGCCAGCAGCTTAGTATCACAGTATGGCTACACCTTC
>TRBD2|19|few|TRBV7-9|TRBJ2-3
CASSLTPLGTSGILNTQYF
TGTGCCAGCAGCTTAACCCCACTCGGGACTAGCGGGATCCTGAATACGCAGTATTTT
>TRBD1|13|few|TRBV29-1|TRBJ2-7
CSVVTGSSYEQYF
TGCAGCGTTGTGACAGGGAGCTCCTACGAGCAGTACTTC
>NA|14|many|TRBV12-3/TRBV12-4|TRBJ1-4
CASSLPGSNEKLFF
TGTGCCAGCAGTTTACCAGGGTCTAATGAAAAACTGTTTTTT
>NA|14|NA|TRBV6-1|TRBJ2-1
CASSGQTEYKEQFF
TGTGCCAGCAGTGGGCAGACTGAGTATAAAGAGCAGTTCTTC
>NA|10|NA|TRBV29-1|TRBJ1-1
CSAWGTEAFF
TGCAGCGCCTGGGGCACTGAAGCTTTCTTT
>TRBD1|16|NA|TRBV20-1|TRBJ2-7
CSARGPRDRASYEQYF
TGCAGTGCTAGAGGGCCCCGGGACAGGGCTTCCTACGAGCAGTACTTC
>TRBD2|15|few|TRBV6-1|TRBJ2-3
CASSGLAGVLDTQYF
TGTGCCAGCAGTGGGCTAGCGGGAGTGTTAGATACGCAGTATTTT
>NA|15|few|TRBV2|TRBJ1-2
CASSVGARSDYGYTF
TGTGCCAGCAGTGTAGGGGCCCGGAGTGACTATGGCTACACCTTC
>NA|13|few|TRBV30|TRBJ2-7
CAWNAGWSYEQYF
TGTGCCTGGAATGCGGGATGGTCCTACGAGCAGTACTTC
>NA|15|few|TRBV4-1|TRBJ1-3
CASSLGLGSGNTIYF
TGCGCCAGCAGCTTGGGACTGGGCTCTGGAAACACCATATATTTT
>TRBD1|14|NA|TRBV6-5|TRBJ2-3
CASSWAGGSDTQYF
TGTGCCAGCAGTTGGGCAGGGGGCTCAGATACGCAGTATTTT
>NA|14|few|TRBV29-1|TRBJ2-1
CSVEGQGTINEQFF
TGCAGCGTTGAAGGGCAGGGGACGATCAATGAGCAGTTCTTC
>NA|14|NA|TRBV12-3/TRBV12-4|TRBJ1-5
CASSLSRGNQPQHF
TGTGCCAGCAGTTTAAGCAGGGGCAATCAGCCCCAGCATTTT
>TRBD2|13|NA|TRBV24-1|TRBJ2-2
CATRPGLAGEMFF
TGTGCCACCAGACCGGGACTAGCCGGGGAGATGTTTTTT
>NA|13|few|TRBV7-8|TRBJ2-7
CASISPDRYEQYF
TGTGCCAGCATCTCGCCTGACCGCTACGAGCAGTACTTC
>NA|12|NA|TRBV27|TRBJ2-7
CASKSEAYEQYF
TGTGCCAGCAAGTCGGAGGCCTACGAGCAGTACTTC
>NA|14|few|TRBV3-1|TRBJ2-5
CASSQERYQETQYF
TGTGCCAGCAGCCAAGAGAGGTACCAAGAGACCCAGTACTTC
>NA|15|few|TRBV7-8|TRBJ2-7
CASSFGTNSLYEQYF
TGTGCCAGCAGCTTCGGGACAAACTCACTCTACGAGCAGTACTTC
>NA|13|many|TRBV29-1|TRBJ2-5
CSVEGGFQETQYF
TGCAGCGTTGAAGGGGGTTTCCAAGAGACCCAGTACTTC
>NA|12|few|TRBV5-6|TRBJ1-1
CASSVTAFEAFF
TGTGCCAGCAGCGTGACAGCCTTTGAAGCTTTCTTT
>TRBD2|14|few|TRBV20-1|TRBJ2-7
CSARLAGGVAEQYF
TGCAGTGCTAGATTAGCGGGAGGGGTCGCCGAGCAGTACTTC
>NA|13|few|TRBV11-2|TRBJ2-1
CASSLGRHNEQFF
TGTGCCAGCAGCTTAGGGCGTCACAATGAGCAGTTCTTC
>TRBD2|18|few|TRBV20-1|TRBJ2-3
CSARDFKRGASPTDTQYF
TGCAGTGCTAGAGATTTCAAGCGGGGGGCCTCCCCAACAGATACGCAGTATTTT
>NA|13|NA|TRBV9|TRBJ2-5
CASSVADIQTQYF
TGTGCCAGCAGCGTAGCAGACATCCAGACCCAGTACTTC
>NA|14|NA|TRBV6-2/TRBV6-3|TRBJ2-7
CASSAGVGAYEQYF
TGTGCCAGCAGTGCAGGGGTAGGGGCCTACGAGCAGTACTTC
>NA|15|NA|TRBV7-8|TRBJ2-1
CASSLVALAYNEQFF
TGTGCCAGCAGCTTAGTGGCTCTCGCCTACAATGAGCAGTTCTTC
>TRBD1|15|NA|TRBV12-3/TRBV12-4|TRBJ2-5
CASSSILQGRETQYF
TGTGCCAGCAGTTCCATATTACAGGGGAGAGAGACCCAGTACTTC
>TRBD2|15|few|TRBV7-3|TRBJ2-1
CASSLTSGRANEQFF
TGTGCCAGCAGCCTGACTAGCGGGAGGGCGAATGAGCAGTTCTTC